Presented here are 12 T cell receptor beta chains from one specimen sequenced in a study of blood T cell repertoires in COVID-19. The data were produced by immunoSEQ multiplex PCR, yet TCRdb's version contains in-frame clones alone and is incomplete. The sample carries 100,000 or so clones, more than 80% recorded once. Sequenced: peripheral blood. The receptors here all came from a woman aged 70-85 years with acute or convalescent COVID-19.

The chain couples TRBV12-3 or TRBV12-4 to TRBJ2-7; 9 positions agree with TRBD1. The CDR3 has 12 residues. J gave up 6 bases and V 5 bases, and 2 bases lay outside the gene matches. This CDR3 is CASSEQGAEQYF. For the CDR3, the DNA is TGTGCCAGCAGTGAACAGGGGGCCGAGCAGTACTTC.

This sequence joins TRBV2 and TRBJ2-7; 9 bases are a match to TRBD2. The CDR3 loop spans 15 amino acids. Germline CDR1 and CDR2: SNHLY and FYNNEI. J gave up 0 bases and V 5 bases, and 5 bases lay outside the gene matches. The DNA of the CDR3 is TGTGCCAGCAGTCCTCTAGCGGGAAGCTCCTACGAGCAGTACTTC. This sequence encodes CASSPLAGSSYEQYF. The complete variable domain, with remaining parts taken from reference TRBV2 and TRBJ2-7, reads EPEVTQTPSHQVTQMGQEVILRCVPISNHLYFYWYRQILGQKVEFLVSFYNNEISEKSEIFDDQFSVERPDGSNFTLKIRSTKLEDSAMYFCASSPLAGSSYEQYFGPGTRLTVT.

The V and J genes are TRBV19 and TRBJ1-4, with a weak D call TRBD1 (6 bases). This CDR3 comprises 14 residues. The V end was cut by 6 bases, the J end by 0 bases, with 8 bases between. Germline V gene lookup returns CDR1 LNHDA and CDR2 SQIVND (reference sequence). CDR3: CASRDSTTNEKLFF. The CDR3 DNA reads TGTGCCAGTAGGGACAGCACAACTAATGAAAAACTGTTTTTT. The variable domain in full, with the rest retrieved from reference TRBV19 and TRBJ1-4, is DGGITQSPKYLFRKEGQNVTLSCEQNLNHDAMYWYRQDPGQGLRLIYYSQIVNDFQKGDIAEGYSVSREKKESFPLTVTSAQKNPTAFYLCASRDSTTNEKLFFGSGTQLSVL.

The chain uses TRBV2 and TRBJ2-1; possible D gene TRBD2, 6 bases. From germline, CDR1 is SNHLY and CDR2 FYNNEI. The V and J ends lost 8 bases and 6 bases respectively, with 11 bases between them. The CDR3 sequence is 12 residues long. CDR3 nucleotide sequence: TGTGCCAGCTCGGGTAGCGGCAATGAGCAGTTCTTC. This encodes CASSGSGNEQFF.

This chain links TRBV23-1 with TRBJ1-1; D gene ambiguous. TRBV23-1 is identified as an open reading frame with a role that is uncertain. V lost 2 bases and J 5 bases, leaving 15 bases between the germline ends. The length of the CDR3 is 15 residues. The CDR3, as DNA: TGCGCCAGCAGTCAAGCGAGACCCGTCAGGACTGAAGCTTTCTTT. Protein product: CASSQARPVRTEAFF.

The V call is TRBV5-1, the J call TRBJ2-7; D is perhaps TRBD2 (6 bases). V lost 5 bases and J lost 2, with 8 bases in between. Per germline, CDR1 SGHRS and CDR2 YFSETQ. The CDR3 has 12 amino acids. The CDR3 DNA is TGCGCCAGCAGAGGCGGGACCTACGAGCAGTACTTC. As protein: CASRGGTYEQYF.

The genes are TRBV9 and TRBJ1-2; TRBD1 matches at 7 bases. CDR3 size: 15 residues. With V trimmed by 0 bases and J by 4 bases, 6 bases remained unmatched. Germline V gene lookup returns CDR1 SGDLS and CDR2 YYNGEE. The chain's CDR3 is CASSVARAGGYGYTF. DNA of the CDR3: TGTGCCAGCAGCGTAGCTAGGGCAGGGGGCTATGGCTACACCTTC.

CDR3 loop: CASSLGTSLETQYF. The CDR3 DNA follows: TGCGCCAGCAGCTTAGGGACTAGCCTAGAGACCCAGTACTTC. The genes are TRBV5-1 and TRBJ2-5; 9 bases are a match to TRBD2. Germline-derived CDR1 and CDR2 are SGHRS and YFSETQ. The CDR3 runs to 14 residues. Losses at the gene ends were 2 bases for V and 4 bases for J; bases not matched to a gene: 3.

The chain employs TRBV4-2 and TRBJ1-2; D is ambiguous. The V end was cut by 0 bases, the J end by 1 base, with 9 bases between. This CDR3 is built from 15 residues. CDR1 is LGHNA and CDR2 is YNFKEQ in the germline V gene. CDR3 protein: CASSQDEADNYGYTF. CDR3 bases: TGTGCCAGCAGCCAAGATGAGGCGGATAACTATGGCTACACCTTC.

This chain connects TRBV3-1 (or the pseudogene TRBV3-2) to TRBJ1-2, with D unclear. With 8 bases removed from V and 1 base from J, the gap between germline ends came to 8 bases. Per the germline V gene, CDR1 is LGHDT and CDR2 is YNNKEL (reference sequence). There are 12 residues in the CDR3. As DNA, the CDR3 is TGTGCCAGCGGAGGCAGTAACTATGGCTACACCTTC. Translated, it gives CASGGSNYGYTF.

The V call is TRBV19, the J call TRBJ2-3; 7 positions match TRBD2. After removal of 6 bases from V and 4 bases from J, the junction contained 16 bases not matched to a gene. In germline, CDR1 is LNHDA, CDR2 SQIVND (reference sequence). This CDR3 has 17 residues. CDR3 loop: CASSRGRRGRGPDTQYF. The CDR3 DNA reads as TGTGCCAGTAGCAGAGGGCGTCGCGGGAGAGGGCCAGATACGCAGTATTTT.

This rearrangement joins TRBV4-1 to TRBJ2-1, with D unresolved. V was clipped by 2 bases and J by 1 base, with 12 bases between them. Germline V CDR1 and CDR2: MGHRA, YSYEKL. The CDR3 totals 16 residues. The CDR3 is CASSQTPAQSYNEQFF. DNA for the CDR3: TGCGCCAGCAGCCAAACACCTGCCCAATCCTACAATGAGCAGTTCTTC.